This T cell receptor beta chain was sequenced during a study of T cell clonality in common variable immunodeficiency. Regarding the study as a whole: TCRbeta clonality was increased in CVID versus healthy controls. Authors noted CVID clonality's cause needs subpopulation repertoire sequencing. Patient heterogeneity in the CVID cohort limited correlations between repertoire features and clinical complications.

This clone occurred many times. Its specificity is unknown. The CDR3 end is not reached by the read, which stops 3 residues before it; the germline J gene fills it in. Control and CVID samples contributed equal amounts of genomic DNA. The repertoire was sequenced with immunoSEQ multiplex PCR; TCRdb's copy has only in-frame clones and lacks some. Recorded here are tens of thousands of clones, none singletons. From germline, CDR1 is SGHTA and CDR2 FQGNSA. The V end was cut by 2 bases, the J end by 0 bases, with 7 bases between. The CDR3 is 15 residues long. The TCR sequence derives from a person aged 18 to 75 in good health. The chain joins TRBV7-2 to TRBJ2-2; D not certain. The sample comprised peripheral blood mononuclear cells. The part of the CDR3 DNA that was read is TGTGCCAGCAGCTTAACGGTAGCGAACACCGGGGAG. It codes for CASSLTVANTGE. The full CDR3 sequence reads CASSLTVANTGELFF.